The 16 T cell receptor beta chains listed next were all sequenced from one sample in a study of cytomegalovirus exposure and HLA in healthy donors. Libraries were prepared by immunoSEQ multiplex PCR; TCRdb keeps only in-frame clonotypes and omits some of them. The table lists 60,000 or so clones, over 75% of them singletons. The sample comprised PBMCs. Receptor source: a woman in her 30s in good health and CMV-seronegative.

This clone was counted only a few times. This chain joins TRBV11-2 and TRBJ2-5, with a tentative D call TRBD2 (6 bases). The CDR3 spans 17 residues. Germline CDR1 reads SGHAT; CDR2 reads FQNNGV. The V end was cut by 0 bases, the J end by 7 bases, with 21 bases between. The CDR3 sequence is CASSLDVQRAEGRTQYF. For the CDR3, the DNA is TGTGCCAGCAGCTTAGATGTACAGCGGGCGGAGGGTCGGACCCAGTACTTC.

The CDR3 here is CASSLELAGKTDTQYF. CDR3 nucleotides: TGCGCCAGCAGCTTGGAACTGGCGGGAAAAACAGATACGCAGTATTTT. This chain links TRBV5-1 with TRBJ2-3; weak D call: TRBD2 (6 bases). Germline V gene lookup returns CDR1 SGHRS and CDR2 YFSETQ. The CDR3 runs 16 residues. Trimming shortened V by 0 bases and J by 3 bases, and 14 bases separated the two germline ends.

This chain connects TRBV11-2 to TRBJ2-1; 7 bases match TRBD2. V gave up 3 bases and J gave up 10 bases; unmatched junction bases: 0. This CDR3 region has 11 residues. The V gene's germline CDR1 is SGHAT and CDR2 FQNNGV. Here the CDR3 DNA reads TGTGCCAGCAGCTTGGGGGGGGAGCAGTTCTTC. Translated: CASSLGGEQFF.

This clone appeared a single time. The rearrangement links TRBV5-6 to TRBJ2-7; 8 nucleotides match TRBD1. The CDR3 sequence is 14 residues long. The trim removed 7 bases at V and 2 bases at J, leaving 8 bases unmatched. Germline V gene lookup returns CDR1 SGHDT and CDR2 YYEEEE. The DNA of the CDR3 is TGTGCCAGCGCCACAGGGACAGGAGCCTACGAGCAGTACTTC. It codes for CASATGTGAYEQYF.

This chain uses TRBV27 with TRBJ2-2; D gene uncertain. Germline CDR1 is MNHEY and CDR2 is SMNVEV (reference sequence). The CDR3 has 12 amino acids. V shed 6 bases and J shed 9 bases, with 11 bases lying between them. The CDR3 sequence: CASSPGLWELFF. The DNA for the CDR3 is TGTGCCAGCAGCCCAGGTCTCTGGGAGCTGTTTTTT.

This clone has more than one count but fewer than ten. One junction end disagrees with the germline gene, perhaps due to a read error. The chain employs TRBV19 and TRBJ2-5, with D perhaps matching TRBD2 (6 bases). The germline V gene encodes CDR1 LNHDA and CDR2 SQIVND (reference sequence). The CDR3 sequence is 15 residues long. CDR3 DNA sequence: TGTGCCAGTAGTATAGATCGTGCGGGATCAAAAGGGCAGGACTTC. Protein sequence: CASSIDRAGSKGQDF.

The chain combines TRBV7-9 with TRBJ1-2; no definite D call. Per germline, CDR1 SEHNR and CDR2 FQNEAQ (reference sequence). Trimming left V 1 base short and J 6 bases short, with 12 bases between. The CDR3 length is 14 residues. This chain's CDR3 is CASSLGHRTHGYTF. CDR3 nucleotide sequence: TGTGCCAGCAGCTTAGGACACCGAACGCATGGCTACACCTTC.

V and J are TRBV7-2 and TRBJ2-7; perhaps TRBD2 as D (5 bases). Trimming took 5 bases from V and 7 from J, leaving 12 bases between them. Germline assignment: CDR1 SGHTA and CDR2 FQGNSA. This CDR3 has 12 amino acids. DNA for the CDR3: TGTGCCAGCAGCCGTTATGGGGAGGAGCAGTACTTC. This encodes CASSRYGEEQYF.

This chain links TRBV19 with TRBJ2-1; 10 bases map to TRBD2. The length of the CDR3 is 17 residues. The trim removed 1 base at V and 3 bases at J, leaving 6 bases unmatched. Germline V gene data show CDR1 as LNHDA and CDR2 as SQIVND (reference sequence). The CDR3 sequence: CASSIVRTSGDYNEQFF. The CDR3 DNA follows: TGTGCCAGTAGTATAGTTCGGACTAGCGGAGACTACAATGAGCAGTTCTTC.

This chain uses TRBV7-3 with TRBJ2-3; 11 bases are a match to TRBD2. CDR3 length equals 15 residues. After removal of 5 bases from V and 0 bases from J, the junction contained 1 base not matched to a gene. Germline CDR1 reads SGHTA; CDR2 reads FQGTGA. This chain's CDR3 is CASSLAGGSTDTQYF. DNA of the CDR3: TGTGCCAGCAGCCTAGCGGGAGGAAGCACAGATACGCAGTATTTT.

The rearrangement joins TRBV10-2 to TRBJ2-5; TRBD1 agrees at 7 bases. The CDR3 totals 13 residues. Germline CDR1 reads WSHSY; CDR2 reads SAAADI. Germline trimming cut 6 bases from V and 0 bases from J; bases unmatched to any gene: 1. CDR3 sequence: CASRGQNQETQYF. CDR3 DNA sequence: TGCGCCAGCAGGGGACAGAACCAAGAGACCCAGTACTTC.

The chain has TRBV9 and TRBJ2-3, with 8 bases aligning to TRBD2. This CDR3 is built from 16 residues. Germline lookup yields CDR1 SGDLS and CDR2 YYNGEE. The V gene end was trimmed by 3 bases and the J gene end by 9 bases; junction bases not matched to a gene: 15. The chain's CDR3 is CASSAAGSGNLVTQYF. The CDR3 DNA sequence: TGTGCCAGCAGCGCCGCGGGTAGCGGGAACTTAGTCACGCAGTATTTT.

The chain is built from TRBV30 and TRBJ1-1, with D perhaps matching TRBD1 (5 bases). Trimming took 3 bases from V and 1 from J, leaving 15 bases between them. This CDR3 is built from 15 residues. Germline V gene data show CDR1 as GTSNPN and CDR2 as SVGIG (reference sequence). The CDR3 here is CAWSQTTGRNTEAFF. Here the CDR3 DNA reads TGTGCCTGGAGCCAAACAACAGGAAGGAACACTGAAGCTTTCTTT.

The CDR3 DNA sequence: TGTGCCAGTAATTTCGGCGGGGGCCAGCCCCAGCATTTT. Its protein is CASNFGGGQPQHF. The chain uses TRBV19 and TRBJ1-5; a possible D gene is TRBD1 (6 bases). Trimming pared 7 bases from V and 7 bases from J, leaving 14 bases between. There are 13 residues in the CDR3. CDR1 LNHDA and CDR2 SQIVND come from the germline V gene (reference sequence).

DNA of the CDR3: TGTGCCAGTAGAAGTGAGGGGGCGGTCACTGAAGCTTTCTTT. This sequence encodes CASRSEGAVTEAFF. This chain links TRBV19 with TRBJ1-1, with TRBD1 identical over 7 bases. Germline V gene data show CDR1 as LNHDA and CDR2 as SQIVND (reference sequence). J was trimmed by 4 bases and V by 6 bases; bases with no gene match: 8. This CDR3 contains 14 residues.

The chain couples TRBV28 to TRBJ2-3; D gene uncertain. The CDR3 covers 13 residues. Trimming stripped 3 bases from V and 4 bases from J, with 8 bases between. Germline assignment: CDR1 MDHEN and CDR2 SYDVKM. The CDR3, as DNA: TGTGCCAGCAGTTTCTATATAGCAGATACGCAGTATTTT. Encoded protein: CASSFYIADTQYF.